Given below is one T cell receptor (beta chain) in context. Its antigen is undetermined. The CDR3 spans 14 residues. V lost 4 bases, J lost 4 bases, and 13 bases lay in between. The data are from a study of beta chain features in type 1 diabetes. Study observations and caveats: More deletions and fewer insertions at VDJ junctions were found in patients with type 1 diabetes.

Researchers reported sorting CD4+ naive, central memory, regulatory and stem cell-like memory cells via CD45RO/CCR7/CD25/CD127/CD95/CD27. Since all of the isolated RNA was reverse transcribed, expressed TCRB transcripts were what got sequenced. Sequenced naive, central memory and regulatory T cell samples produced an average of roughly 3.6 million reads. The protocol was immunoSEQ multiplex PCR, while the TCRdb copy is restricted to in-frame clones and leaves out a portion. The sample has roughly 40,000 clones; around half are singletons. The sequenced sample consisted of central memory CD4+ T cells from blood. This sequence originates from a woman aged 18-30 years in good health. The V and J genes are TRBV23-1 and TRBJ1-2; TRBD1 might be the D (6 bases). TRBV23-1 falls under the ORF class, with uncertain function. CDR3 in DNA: TGCGCCAGCAGTCCAGGGGTTCCTCGCTATGGCTACACCTTC. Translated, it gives CASSPGVPRYGYTF.